This record concerns one T cell receptor (beta chain) sequence. Original processing methods: Estimates of nucleated cell counts were drawn from the amplification of reference gene primers. TCRdb's copy holds only in-frame clones and misses some; the assay was immunoSEQ multiplex PCR. V and J calls plus clone size are reproduced from that table; the DNA served to infer D and trimming. The sample shows approximately 220,000 clones, about 87% of them seen only once. V lost 2 bases, J lost 5 bases, and 7 bases stayed unmatched. The CDR3 spans 15 residues. Germline lookup yields CDR1 LNHDA and CDR2 SQIVND (reference sequence). These data are taken from a study of blood T cell repertoires in COVID-19.

This TCR was sampled from a man in his sixties with acute or convalescent COVID-19. The gene calls are TRBV19 and TRBJ2-7; 9 bases fit TRBD1. Specimen: peripheral blood. The CDR3, as DNA: TGTGCCAGTAGTATACCGGGACAGGGAGTCGACGAGCAGTACTTC. Residues: CASSIPGQGVDEQYF.